Each of the 23 T cell receptor beta chains below was sequenced from the same sample in a study of blood T cells in healthy people across ages. Sample-barcoded 5' priming and a J-beta primer mix drove a second PCR of 7 to 11 cycles. TCRdb itself ran the 5' RACE reads through MiXCR, one entry per CDR3 protein. Among 730,000 or so distinct CDR3 sequences listed, over 40% were seen once. The sequenced sample consisted of blood. These receptors all come from a man older than 75 in good health.

This clonotype has a handful of counts. CDR3 sequence reads: CSARRVKLAEQYF. The CDR3 bases are TGCAGTGCGCGGAGGGTAAAGTTGGCCGAGCAGTACTTC. The chain uses TRBV20-1 and TRBJ2-7; D perhaps matches TRBD2 (6 bases). CDR1 and CDR2 (germline): DFQATT, SNEGSKA (reference sequence). The CDR3 runs 13 residues. V dropped 6 bases and J dropped 6 bases, with 18 bases sitting between them.

The chain combines TRBV4-2 with TRBJ2-3, with D uncertain. The germline V gene has CDR1 LGHNA and CDR2 YNFKEQ. The CDR3 has 15 amino acids. Between the trimmed V and J ends, which lost 4 bases and 8 bases, there was a span of 19 bases. CDR3 DNA sequence: TGTGCCAGCAGCCCAAACATGGAGTGGGAATTTACGCAGTATTTT. Residues: CASSPNMEWEFTQYF.

V usage is TRBV24-1 and J usage is TRBJ2-1; 9 nucleotides align to TRBD1. The ends lost 3 bases at V and 2 bases at J; junction bases unmatched: 7. CDR1 and CDR2 (germline): KGHDR, SFDVKD. CDR3 size: 17 residues. The CDR3 is CATSDRGTGRAYNEQFF. CDR3 nucleotide sequence: TGTGCCACCAGTGATAGGGGGACAGGGAGAGCCTACAATGAGCAGTTCTTC.

V and J are TRBV9 and TRBJ2-4, with 11 bases aligning to TRBD1. The DNA end lines up better with TRBJ2-7; the J call may be wrong. CDR3 length: 18 amino acids. Looked up from germline, CDR1 is SGDLS and CDR2 is YYNGEE. CDR3 bases: TGTGCCAGCAGCGTCGGGACAGGGGGACAGGGGATCTCCTACGAGCAGTACTTC. Encoded protein: CASSVGTGGQGISYEQYF.

Many counts were recorded for this clonotype. It may be a read error: a sequence one base away is much more abundant. The gene calls are TRBV10-1 and TRBJ2-5; tentatively, D is TRBD2 (5 bases). The CDR3 has 13 amino acids. Trimming removed 3 bases from V and 11 bases from J, with 16 bases in between. Germline CDR1 is WNHNN and CDR2 is SYGVQD (reference sequence). CDR3 coding DNA: TGCGCCAGCAGTGACCGGGGAAGAAAAGAGCAGTACTTC. It specifies CASSDRGRKEQYF.

This clonotype was seen a few times. The CDR3 DNA sequence: TGTGCCAGCAGCTACAACGGGAAGACCCAGTACTTC. Its protein product is CASSYNGKTQYF. The chain combines TRBV7-3 with TRBJ2-5; a possible D gene is TRBD2 (5 bases). This CDR3 comprises 12 residues. Germline CDR1 SGHTA, CDR2 FQGTGA. Trimming stripped 4 bases from V and 6 bases from J, with 9 bases between.

The chain links TRBV10-3 to TRBJ2-1; 12 nucleotides agree with TRBD2. Germline lookup yields CDR1 ENHRY and CDR2 SYGVKD. V gave up 5 bases and J gave up 6 bases; unmatched junction bases: 11. The CDR3 totals 17 residues. The CDR3 reads CAISSSGGAAITNEQFF. For the CDR3, the DNA is TGTGCCATCAGTTCTAGCGGGGGGGCCGCGATAACCAATGAGCAGTTCTTC.

This clonotype has more than one count but fewer than ten. This rearrangement joins TRBV20-1 to TRBJ2-7, with 9 nucleotides matching TRBD2. This CDR3 is built from 13 residues. The germline CDR1 and CDR2 sequences are DFQATT and SNEGSKA (reference sequence). J lost 0 bases, V lost 8 bases, and 5 bases had no gene match. The CDR3 DNA follows: TGCAGTCATCTAGCGGGACCCTCCTACGAGCAGTACTTC. Its protein product is CSHLAGPSYEQYF.

Many counts were recorded for this clonotype. The CDR3 loop reads CASSSQEASGGARTQYF. DNA for the CDR3: TGTGCCAGCAGTTCCCAGGAGGCTAGCGGGGGCGCCAGGACCCAGTACTTC. The chain has TRBV6-5 and TRBJ2-5, with 10 bases matching TRBD2. The germline V gene encodes CDR1 MNHEY and CDR2 SVGAGI. This CDR3 spans 17 amino acids. J was trimmed by 7 bases and V by 4 bases; bases with no gene match: 15.

This clonotype was observed once. One junction end disagrees with the germline gene, perhaps due to a read error. V gene TRBV11-3 combines with J gene TRBJ2-3, with D unclear. CDR1 is SGHNT and CDR2 is YENEEA in the germline V gene. The CDR3 is made up of 13 amino acids. CDR3 bases: TGTGCCAGCAGCTTTACTCGCACAGATGCGCAGTATTTT. It translates to CASSFTRTDAQYF. Together with reference TRBV11-3 and TRBJ2-3, the CDR3 gives the full variable domain: EAGVVQSPRYKIIEKKQPVAFWCNPISGHNTLYWYLQNLGQGPELLIRYENEEAVDDSQLPKDRFSAERLKGVDSTLKIQPAELGDSAVYLCASSFTRTDAQYFGPGTRLTVL.

This clonotype was observed a handful of times. V is TRBV12-3 or TRBV12-4 and J is TRBJ1-2, with 7 positions matching TRBD1. The CDR3 is 16 amino acids. With 6 bases clipped from V and 7 bases from J, the junction kept 17 bases outside the gene matches. The CDR3 DNA reads TGTGCCAGCAGGTTGACAGGGAGAGGGGGATCGGCTGGCTACACCTTC. Amino acid sequence: CASRLTGRGGSAGYTF.

The chain combines TRBV12-3 or TRBV12-4 with TRBJ2-5, with D possibly matching TRBD2 (6 bases). The J call may be mistaken, given a closer DNA end match to TRBJ2-7. The CDR3 has 13 residues. CDR3 region: CASSPSASYEQYF. The CDR3 DNA reads TGTGCCAGCAGCCCTAGCGCCTCCTACGAGCAGTACTTC.

Details on this clonotype: A much more abundant neighbour one base away suggests this may be a read error. J is TRBJ2-1 and V is TRBV6-2 or TRBV6-3; D is perhaps TRBD2 (6 bases). The germline CDR1 and CDR2 sequences are MNHEY and SVGEGT. CDR3 length: 12 amino acids. Trimming removed 7 bases from V and 6 bases from J, with 10 bases in between. The CDR3 loop reads CASKRDCNEQFF. DNA of the CDR3: TGTGCCAGCAAGAGGGACTGCAATGAGCAGTTCTTC.

The rearrangement uses TRBV2 and TRBJ2-4; a possible D gene is TRBD2 (5 bases). The DNA end is a closer match to TRBJ2-5, so the J assignment may be wrong. This CDR3 is built from 14 residues. CDR1 is SNHLY, CDR2 FYNNEI, per germline. The CDR3, as DNA: TGTGCCAGCAGTGTCGGTCCCTCGGGGGAGACCCAGTACTTC. Its translation: CASSVGPSGETQYF.

This clonotype was seen many times. The chain uses TRBV6-2 or TRBV6-3 and TRBJ2-5; D is uncertain. The CDR3 length is 11 residues. Germline V gives CDR1 MNHEY, CDR2 SVGEGT. Trimming took off 6 bases at V and 3 bases at J, with 5 bases between the two ends. Here the CDR3 reads CASSWKETQYF. The DNA for the CDR3 is TGTGCCAGCAGCTGGAAAGAGACCCAGTACTTC.

By proportion, this clonotype is medium-sized (0.01 to 0.1%). The rearrangement links TRBV7-9 to TRBJ2-5; D possibly matches TRBD1 or TRBD2 (5 bases each). V was pared by 5 bases and J by 5 bases, with 24 bases between. From germline, CDR1 is SEHNR and CDR2 FQNEAQ (reference sequence). The length of the CDR3 is 17 residues. The DNA for the CDR3 is TGTGCCAGCAGCCCCCCCCCGTTAAGAGGGGCCGGGGAGACCCAGTACTTC. Protein: CASSPPPLRGAGETQYF.

The genes are TRBV6-5 and TRBJ2-1; possible D gene TRBD1, 5 bases. The CDR3 extends over 14 amino acids. Trimming pared 0 bases from V and 12 bases from J, leaving 15 bases between. Germline V gives CDR1 MNHEY, CDR2 SVGAGI. CDR3 sequence reads: CASSYSLGDDGQFF. DNA for the CDR3: TGTGCCAGCAGTTACTCGCTAGGGGATGATGGGCAGTTCTTC.

The chain uses TRBV25-1 and TRBJ2-1; TRBD2 matches at 7 bases. Trimming took 0 bases from V and 3 from J; bases not matched to a gene: 5. The CDR3 extends over 16 amino acids. Germline assignment: CDR1 MGHDK and CDR2 SYGVNS. DNA of the CDR3: TGTGCCAGCAGTGAATACGGGGGGAGTAGCTACAATGAGCAGTTCTTC. Its protein is CASSEYGGSSYNEQFF.

The chain employs TRBV20-1 and TRBJ2-2; 8 nucleotides align to TRBD2. J was trimmed by 1 base and V by 1 base; bases with no gene match: 2. Per the germline V gene, CDR1 is DFQATT and CDR2 is SNEGSKA (reference sequence). The CDR3 has 15 residues. The CDR3 reads CSARASGRNTGELFF. The CDR3 DNA reads TGCAGTGCTAGAGCCAGCGGGAGGAACACCGGGGAGCTGTTTTTT.

The V gene is TRBV11-2, the J gene TRBJ2-5; D is uncertain. Trimming pared 0 bases from V and 0 bases from J, leaving 8 bases between. Germline assignment: CDR1 SGHAT and CDR2 FQNNGV. This CDR3 has 15 amino acids. The CDR3 loop reads CASSLDGVYQETQYF. The CDR3 DNA is TGTGCCAGCAGCTTAGATGGCGTCTACCAAGAGACCCAGTACTTC.

V is TRBV20-1 and J is TRBJ2-5, with 12 bases matching TRBD2. The J call may be in error: the DNA end matches TRBJ2-7 better. CDR3 length: 12 amino acids. The germline V gene has CDR1 DFQATT and CDR2 SNEGSKA (reference sequence). CDR3 protein: CSLTSGSYEQYF. The CDR3 DNA sequence: TGCAGCTTGACTAGCGGGAGTTACGAGCAGTACTTC.

This chain connects TRBV28 to TRBJ2-5; perhaps D is TRBD1 or TRBD2 (6 bases each). This CDR3 has 15 residues. In germline, CDR1 is MDHEN, CDR2 SYDVKM. The V end was cut by 4 bases, the J end by 2 bases, with 14 bases between. In DNA form, the CDR3 reads TGTGCCAGCAGTTGGGGGGTAGGACAGCAAGAGACCCAGTACTTC. Its protein product is CASSWGVGQQETQYF.

V is TRBV7-2 and J is TRBJ2-7; tentative D call: TRBD2 (6 bases). The CDR3 is 16 residues long. The V gene lost 5 bases and the J gene lost 1 base, with 18 bases spanning the gap. Germline V gives CDR1 SGHTA, CDR2 FQGNSA. The CDR3 DNA reads TGTGCCAGCAGCCAAGAGGCGGGAAGAGGGTCCTACGAGCAGTACTTC. Translating gives CASSQEAGRGSYEQYF.